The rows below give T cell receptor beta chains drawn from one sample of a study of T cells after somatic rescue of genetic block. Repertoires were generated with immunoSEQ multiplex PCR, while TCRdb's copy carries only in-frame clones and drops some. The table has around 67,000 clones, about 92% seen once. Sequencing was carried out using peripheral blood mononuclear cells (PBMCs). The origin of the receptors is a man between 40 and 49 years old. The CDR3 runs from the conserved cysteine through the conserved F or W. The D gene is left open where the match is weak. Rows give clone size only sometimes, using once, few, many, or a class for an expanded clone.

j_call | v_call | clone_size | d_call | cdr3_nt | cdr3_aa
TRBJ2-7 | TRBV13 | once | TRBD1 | TGTGCCAGCAGCCCTACCGCCGGGACAGGGATGGGCGAGCAGTACTTC | CASSPTAGTGMGEQYF
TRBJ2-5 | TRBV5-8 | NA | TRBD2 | TGTGCCAGCAGCCGCGGGACTAGCGGGAGAGAGACCCAGTACTTC | CASSRGTSGRETQYF
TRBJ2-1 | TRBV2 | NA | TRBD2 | TGTGCCAGCAGCGGGACTAGCGGCTACAATGAGCAGTTCTTC | CASSGTSGYNEQFF
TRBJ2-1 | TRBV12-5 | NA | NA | TGTGCTAGTGAAACAGGAACAGCTTACAATGAGCAGTTCTTC | CASETGTAYNEQFF
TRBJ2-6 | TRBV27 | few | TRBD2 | TGTGCCAGCAGACTACAGGGCTTCGGGGGGGCGTACGTCCTGACTTTC | CASRLQGFGGAYVLTF
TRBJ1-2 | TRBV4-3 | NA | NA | TGCGCCAGCAGCCAAGATAGGGCAGCCCTCACAGGGGGCTACACCTTC | CASSQDRAALTGGYTF
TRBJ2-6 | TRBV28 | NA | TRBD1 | TGTGCCAGCAGATGGCGGGACAGGCGCTCTGGGGCCAACGTCCTGACTTTC | CASRWRDRRSGANVLTF
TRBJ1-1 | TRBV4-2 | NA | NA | TGTGCCAGCAGCCAAGGAACGAACACTGAAGCTTTCTTT | CASSQGTNTEAFF
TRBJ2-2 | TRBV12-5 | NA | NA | TGTGCTAGCACTCAGAACACCGGGGAGCTGTTTTTT | CASTQNTGELFF
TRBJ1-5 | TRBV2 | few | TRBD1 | TGTGCCAGCAGCGAACGGACAGGGCAGCCCCAGCATTTT | CASSERTGQPQHF
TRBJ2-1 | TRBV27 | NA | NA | TGTGCCAGCAAGGGGCTCAAAGGCCATGAGCAGTTCTTC | CASKGLKGHEQFF
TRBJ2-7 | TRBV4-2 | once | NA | TGTGCCAGCAGCCCGCAAGGTAGGGATTTTACCGAGCAGTACTTC | CASSPQGRDFTEQYF
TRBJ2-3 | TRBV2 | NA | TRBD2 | TGTGCCAGCAGTCTTAGCGGGGGCAGCACAGATACGCAGTATTTT | CASSLSGGSTDTQYF
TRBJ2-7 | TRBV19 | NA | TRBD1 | TGTGCCAGTAGTGGACAGGGGACCTACGAGCAGTACTTC | CASSGQGTYEQYF
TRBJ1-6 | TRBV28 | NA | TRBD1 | TGTGCCAGCAGTACCCCCGGGACAGGGACGCTTTCACCCCTCCACTTT | CASSTPGTGTLSPLHF
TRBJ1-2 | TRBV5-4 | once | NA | TGTGCCAGCAGCTCCGACAGTTATGGCTACACCTTC | CASSSDSYGYTF
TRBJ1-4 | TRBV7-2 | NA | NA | TGTGCCAGCAGCTTAGCTCTGGCTGCAACTAATGAAAAACTGTTTTTT | CASSLALAATNEKLFF
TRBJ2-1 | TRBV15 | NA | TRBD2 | TGTGCCACCAGCAGCTTCGGGACTAGCGGGACTAGCTCCTACAATGAGCAGTTCTTC | CATSSFGTSGTSSYNEQFF
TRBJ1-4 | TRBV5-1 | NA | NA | TGCGCCAGCAGCTTGGCGGGGCGGAGTGAAAAACTGTTTTTT | CASSLAGRSEKLFF
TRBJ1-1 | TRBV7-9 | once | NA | TGTGCCAGCAGCCGACGACATACGAGAGAAGCTTTCTTT | CASSRRHTREAFF
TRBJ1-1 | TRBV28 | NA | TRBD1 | TGTGCCAGCCTTGGACAGGTGGAAGCTTTCTTT | CASLGQVEAFF
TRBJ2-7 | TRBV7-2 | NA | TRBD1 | TGTGCCAGCAGCCGGGACAGGGAATATGTGCAGTACTTC | CASSRDREYVQYF